This record concerns one TCR beta chain sequence. The data stem from a study of graft-versus-host responses after intestinal transplantation. Responders (about 200,000, CFSE-labeled) were co-plated with about 200,000 irradiated, violet-dye-labeled stimulators. Assay used: immunoSEQ multiplex PCR; TCRdb lists only in-frame clones, some missing. The sample yields 20,000 to 25,000 clones, about 33% seen once. This CDR3 contains 13 residues. V lost 2 bases and J lost 7, with 9 bases in between. Germline V CDR1 and CDR2: MNHEY, SVGAGI. The chain has TRBV6-5 and TRBJ2-1; weak D call: TRBD1 (5 bases). The specimen was alloreactive CD8+ T cells from a mixed lymphocyte reaction culture, collected before intestinal transplant. Subset here: CFSE-low proliferating T cells sorted from roughly six-day pre-transplant mixed lymphocyte reaction (GvH or HvG direction). The receptor was derived from a human patient who received an intestinal transplant. The CDR3 region has the DNA TGTGCCAGCAGTTACAGGGGCGAGAATGAGCAGTTCTTC. It specifies CASSYRGENEQFF.